The 10 T cell receptor beta chains below come from one sample, sequenced in a study of T cells after yellow fever vaccination. TCRdb reprocessed the 5' RACE reads with MiXCR, giving one entry per CDR3 protein. The data hold 150,000 or so distinct CDR3 sequences, with around 7% observed a single time. Sequencing used CD4+ T cells sorted from PBMCs, obtained 5 to 6 days after the first yellow fever vaccination. The receptors were sampled from a man aged 18 to 29 who received the YFV17D yellow fever vaccine.

The chain uses TRBV7-2 and TRBJ2-5, with 8 bases aligning to TRBD2. The CDR3 consists of 15 residues. The germline V gene has CDR1 SGHTA and CDR2 FQGNSA. With V trimmed by 5 bases and J by 4 bases, 9 bases remained unmatched. CDR3 DNA: TGTGCCAGCAGCCCAGAGGGGACTAGTCGAGAGACCCAGTACTTC. As protein: CASSPEGTSRETQYF. Together with reference TRBV7-2 and TRBJ2-5, the CDR3 gives the full variable domain: GAGVSQSPSNKVTEKGKDVELRCDPISGHTALYWYRQSLGQGLEFLIYFQGNSAPDKSGLPSDRFSAERTGGSVSTLTIQRTQQEDSAVYLCASSPEGTSRETQYFGPGTRLLVL.

This clonotype was observed at least ten times. The CDR3 loop reads CASSLLLGKETEAFF. The CDR3 nucleotides are TGCGCCAGCAGTTTACTATTGGGAAAAGAGACTGAAGCTTTCTTT. The rearrangement links TRBV5-1 to TRBJ1-1; D is ambiguous. The length of the CDR3 is 15 residues. The ends were cut back, 5 bases at V and 5 bases at J, with 19 bases in the middle. CDR1 is SGHRS, CDR2 YFSETQ, per germline.

This clonotype has just a few counts. The V and J genes are TRBV18 and TRBJ1-1; D gene uncertain. The CDR3 runs 16 residues. The V gene's germline CDR1 is KGHSH and CDR2 LQKENI. Trimming left V 6 bases short and J 1 base short, with 18 bases between. This chain's CDR3 is CASSLREGPSNTEAFF. DNA for the CDR3: TGTGCCAGCTCCCTTCGCGAAGGACCGTCGAACACTGAAGCTTTCTTT.

This clonotype was recorded at least ten times. The chain has TRBV5-5 and TRBJ1-5; TRBD1 agrees at 7 bases. CDR1 is SGHKS, CDR2 YYEKEE, per germline (reference sequence). The CDR3 runs to 16 residues. V shed 1 base and J 4 bases; nucleotides not matched to a gene: 8. The CDR3 loop is CASSLRGRGVNQPQHF. The CDR3 DNA is TGTGCCAGCAGCTTGAGGGGGCGCGGGGTGAATCAGCCCCAGCATTTT.

The table lists this clonotype with many counts. This sequence joins TRBV11-2 and TRBJ2-3; D tentatively fits TRBD1 or TRBD2 (5 bases each). This CDR3 spans 18 amino acids. Germline lookup yields CDR1 SGHAT and CDR2 FQNNGV. Between the trimmed V and J ends, which lost 5 bases and 4 bases, there was a span of 25 bases. The CDR3, as DNA: TGTGCCAGCAGCCTCACCCATAGCCCCGGGACCTTGGCAGATACGCAGTATTTT. Its protein is CASSLTHSPGTLADTQYF. The full variable domain, its missing parts supplied by reference TRBV11-2 and TRBJ2-3, is EAGVAQSPRYKIIEKRQSVAFWCNPISGHATLYWYQQILGQGPKLLIQFQNNGVVDDSQLPKDRFSAERLKGVDSTLKIQPAKLEDSAVYLCASSLTHSPGTLADTQYFGPGTRLTVL.

V and J are TRBV7-6 and TRBJ2-3; D not resolved. CDR1 is SGHVS and CDR2 is FNYEAQ in the germline V gene. This CDR3 is 14 amino acids long. The V end lost 5 bases, the J end lost 2 bases, and 11 bases lay between the germline ends. CDR3 in amino acids: CASSQGQNTDTQYF. The CDR3 DNA follows: TGTGCCAGCAGCCAAGGGCAGAACACAGATACGCAGTATTTT.

This clonotype was picked up many times. The chain recombines TRBV4-3 with TRBJ2-2; perhaps TRBD2 as D (5 bases). Looked up from germline, CDR1 is LGHNA and CDR2 is YSLEER. V lost 0 bases to trimming and J lost 5 bases, with 13 bases between them. There are 16 residues in the CDR3. The chain's CDR3 is CASSQEVQGRTGELFF. CDR3 nucleotides: TGCGCCAGCAGCCAAGAGGTCCAAGGGAGAACCGGGGAGCTGTTTTTT.

This clonotype occurred a few times. The rearrangement links TRBV6-1 to TRBJ2-1; no reliable D call. CDR3 length equals 16 residues. Looked up from germline, CDR1 is MNHNS and CDR2 is SASEGT. V was pared by 4 bases and J by 4 bases, with 17 bases between. For the CDR3, the DNA is TGTGCCAGCAGTGTCCCCCGACTGGATCGTTACAATGAGCAGTTCTTC. This gives the protein CASSVPRLDRYNEQFF.

This clonotype has at least ten counts. V and J are TRBV7-2 and TRBJ2-7; TRBD2 agrees at 8 bases. The CDR3 consists of 15 residues. Per germline, CDR1 SGHTA and CDR2 FQGNSA. With 1 base clipped from V and 0 bases from J, the junction kept 2 bases outside the gene matches. CDR3 protein: CASSLDGTSSYEQYF. CDR3 nucleotide sequence: TGTGCCAGCAGCTTAGACGGGACTAGCTCCTACGAGCAGTACTTC.

This clonotype was recorded at least ten times. This chain uses TRBV27 with TRBJ1-2, with 8 bases identical to TRBD1. Germline V CDR1 and CDR2: MNHEY, SMNVEV (reference sequence). The CDR3 has 17 amino acids. V lost 3 bases to trimming and J lost 4 bases; unmatched junction nucleotides: 13. In DNA form, the CDR3 reads TGTGCCAGCAGTTTTAGTGGAGTGGGACAGGAGGGCTATGGCTACACCTTC. Its protein product is CASSFSGVGQEGYGYTF.